One and the same sample provided the 30 T cell receptor beta chains below, sequenced in a study of T cells in Graves' hyperthyroidism and ophthalmopathy. Amplified TCR beta CDR3 regions derived from RNA transcripts. The TCR CDR3 was amplified in a first-round RT-PCR using the HTBI primer set. Each CDR3 protein is one row after TCRdb ran MiXCR on the multiplex PCR reads. The repertoire consists of about 610,000 distinct CDR3 sequences, with about 15% occurring once and the leading ten covering around 4.5%. The sample taken for sequencing was blood. Receptors were obtained from a woman aged 40 to 55 with Graves' ophthalmopathy.

This clonotype was observed at least ten times. V usage is TRBV13 and J usage is TRBJ1-1, with D maybe TRBD1 (5 bases). The CDR3 covers 13 residues. CDR1 and CDR2 (germline): PRHDT, FYEKMQ (reference sequence). The V and J ends lost 11 bases and 1 base respectively, with 14 bases between them. CDR3 sequence reads: CAGSIGTNTEAFF. In nucleotides, the CDR3 is TGTGCCGGGAGTATCGGGACGAACACTGAAGCTTTCTTT.

This clonotype was observed at least ten times. The chain couples TRBV6-1 to TRBJ1-5; D not certain. The ends were cut back, 6 bases at V and 6 bases at J, with 9 bases in the middle. CDR3 length: 12 amino acids. Germline assignment: CDR1 MNHNS and CDR2 SASEGT. The CDR3 DNA is TGTGCCAGCAGCGCAGGCGGTCAGCCCCAGCATTTT. Protein sequence: CASSAGGQPQHF.

This clonotype has ten or more counts. The CDR3 here is CASSRQYSNQPQHF. In nucleotides, the CDR3 is TGTGCCAGCAGTCGACAGTATAGCAATCAGCCCCAGCATTTT. This sequence joins TRBV12-3 or TRBV12-4 and TRBJ1-5; weak D call: TRBD1 (5 bases). The CDR3 runs 14 residues. Trimming shortened V by 5 bases and J by 0 bases, and 8 bases separated the two germline ends.

V usage is TRBV20-1 and J usage is TRBJ2-2, with TRBD1 matching 9 bases. Germline loops: CDR1 DFQATT, CDR2 SNEGSKA (reference sequence). Trimming removed 2 bases from V and 1 base from J; junction bases left unmatched: 2. This CDR3 is built from 15 residues. The CDR3 sequence is CSARPTGGNTGELFF. For the CDR3, the DNA is TGCAGTGCTAGACCGACAGGGGGGAACACCGGGGAGCTGTTTTTT.

The sample holds many counts of this clonotype. The J gene is TRBJ1-2, the V gene TRBV2; D perhaps matches TRBD1 (5 bases). With 5 bases removed from V and 4 bases from J, the gap between germline ends came to 17 bases. The CDR3 is 15 amino acids. Germline-derived CDR1 and CDR2 are SNHLY and FYNNEI. CDR3: CASSSTGTPFYGYTF. For the CDR3, the DNA is TGTGCCAGCAGTTCAACCGGGACCCCTTTCTATGGCTACACCTTC.

Many counts were recorded for this clonotype. The chain couples TRBV4-3 to TRBJ2-5, with 7 positions matching TRBD1. CDR3 length: 17 residues. CDR1 LGHNA and CDR2 YSLEER come from the germline V gene. V dropped 0 bases and J dropped 4; count of bases not matched to a gene: 11. The CDR3 sequence is CASSQDLGQGVRETQYF. The CDR3 coding sequence is TGCGCCAGCAGCCAAGATCTGGGCCAGGGGGTACGAGAGACCCAGTACTTC.

This chain joins TRBV12-3 or TRBV12-4 and TRBJ2-2; no reliable D call. Deletions cut 3 bases from V and 4 bases from J, with 9 bases between. The CDR3 has 14 residues. CDR3 coding DNA: TGTGCCAGCAGTTTTGGCCTGGGCACCGGGGAGCTGTTTTTT. This codes for CASSFGLGTGELFF.

This clonotype came up many times. The J gene is TRBJ2-5, the V gene TRBV19; 10 nucleotides agree with TRBD1. V dropped 6 bases and J dropped 0; count of bases not matched to a gene: 7. The CDR3 is 16 residues long. From germline, CDR1 is LNHDA and CDR2 SQIVND (reference sequence). The CDR3 DNA follows: TGTGCCAGTAGCACCGGGACAGGGGCCCACCAAGAGACCCAGTACTTC. It is translated as CASSTGTGAHQETQYF. Using reference TRBV19 and TRBJ2-5 for the parts outside the CDR3, the full variable domain is DGGITQSPKYLFRKEGQNVTLSCEQNLNHDAMYWYRQDPGQGLRLIYYSQIVNDFQKGDIAEGYSVSREKKESFPLTVTSAQKNPTAFYLCASSTGTGAHQETQYFGPGTRLLVL.

In this sample, this clonotype turned up a few times. The chain uses TRBV7-2 and TRBJ2-5, with a weak D call TRBD2 (6 bases). Trimming stripped 2 bases from V and 2 bases from J, with 12 bases between. CDR3 size: 15 residues. Germline V lookup: CDR1 SGHTA, CDR2 FQGNSA. In nucleotides, the CDR3 is TGTGCCAGCAGCTTACAGGCTAGCGCGCAAGAGACCCAGTACTTC. Translation: CASSLQASAQETQYF.

This clonotype was observed many times. The CDR3: CASSKGQGGTYEQYF. As DNA, the CDR3 is TGTGCCAGCAGTAAAGGACAGGGTGGTACCTACGAGCAGTACTTC. The chain is built from TRBV6-1 and TRBJ2-7; the match to TRBD1 covers 8 bases. The J segment lost 2 bases and the V segment lost 5 bases, leaving 8 bases of the junction unmatched. The CDR3 consists of 15 residues. Germline assignment: CDR1 MNHNS and CDR2 SASEGT.

The chain links TRBV24-1 to TRBJ2-1; 10 bases agree with TRBD2. V lost 4 bases to trimming and J lost 6 bases; unmatched junction nucleotides: 11. The germline V gene has CDR1 KGHDR and CDR2 SFDVKD. The CDR3 covers 17 residues. This CDR3 is CATSDSKGLAVFNEQFF. DNA for the CDR3: TGTGCCACCAGTGACTCCAAAGGACTAGCGGTATTCAATGAGCAGTTCTTC.

This clonotype has ten or more counts. The chain joins TRBV19 to TRBJ1-1; 11 bases align to TRBD1. The trim removed 3 bases at V and 0 bases at J, leaving 6 bases unmatched. Germline loops: CDR1 LNHDA, CDR2 SQIVND (reference sequence). The CDR3 is made up of 17 amino acids. The CDR3 here is CASSIPGQGALNTEAFF. The DNA for the CDR3 is TGTGCCAGTAGTATCCCCGGACAGGGGGCTTTGAACACTGAAGCTTTCTTT.

The chain recombines TRBV4-3 with TRBJ1-1, with TRBD1 identical over 7 bases. The CDR3 contains 13 residues. Germline assignment: CDR1 LGHNA and CDR2 YSLEER. V dropped 1 base and J dropped 6; count of bases not matched to a gene: 2. In DNA, the CDR3 is TGCGCCAGCAGCCAAGGACAGGGTGCTGAAGCTTTCTTT. Its protein product is CASSQGQGAEAFF.

This clonotype was counted many times. V usage is TRBV11-2 and J usage is TRBJ2-5; 7 bases fit TRBD2. This CDR3 comprises 14 residues. V lost 1 base and J lost 5; bases outside the gene matches: 4. Germline CDR1 SGHAT, CDR2 FQNNGV. CDR3 sequence (DNA): TGTGCCAGCAGCTTAGGAGCGGGAATGGAGACCCAGTACTTC. Translated, it gives CASSLGAGMETQYF.

This clonotype was seen repeatedly, ten times or more. This sequence joins TRBV28 and TRBJ1-2; unclear D gene. In germline, CDR1 is MDHEN, CDR2 SYDVKM. This CDR3 region has 13 residues. V was shortened by 2 bases and J by 3 bases, with 7 bases between the two germline ends. The CDR3 region has the DNA TGTGCCAGCAGTTTAACATCAGACTATGGCTACACCTTC. It is translated as CASSLTSDYGYTF.

This clonotype has a count of ten or more. The chain uses TRBV12-3 or TRBV12-4 and TRBJ2-7; perhaps TRBD2 as D (6 bases). Deletions cut 9 bases from V and 6 bases from J, with 18 bases between. This CDR3 has 13 amino acids. CDR3 sequence: CASTRTNLGEQYF. As DNA, the CDR3 is TGTGCCAGTACTAGGACTAATTTGGGCGAGCAGTACTTC.

V is TRBV20-1 and J is TRBJ2-3; TRBD2 matches 9 bases. The CDR3 totals 14 residues. CDR1 is DFQATT and CDR2 is SNEGSKA in the germline V gene (reference sequence). Unmatched junction bases numbered 5, after V lost 6 bases and J lost 1 base. The CDR3 DNA sequence: TGCAGTGCCTATAGCGGGAGCGGCACAGATACGCAGTATTTT. Amino acid sequence: CSAYSGSGTDTQYF.

This clonotype was counted many times. The chain has TRBV7-9 and TRBJ1-1; D gene uncertain. V was trimmed by 4 bases and J by 0 bases, leaving 9 bases between them. The CDR3 extends over 14 amino acids. The germline V gene encodes CDR1 SEHNR and CDR2 FQNEAQ (reference sequence). CDR3 residues: CASSSPDLNTEAFF. CDR3 coding DNA: TGTGCCAGCAGCTCCCCAGATCTGAACACTGAAGCTTTCTTT.

This clonotype has just a few counts. The chain employs TRBV19 and TRBJ2-2; no reliable D call. The CDR3 runs to 15 residues. Germline assignment: CDR1 LNHDA and CDR2 SQIVND (reference sequence). Trimming shortened V by 3 bases and J by 5 bases, and 13 bases separated the two germline ends. CDR3 bases: TGTGCCAGTAGTATCTTGAGCGCCGAGACCGGGGAGCTGTTTTTT. Translating it yields CASSILSAETGELFF.

J is TRBJ1-5 and V is TRBV24-1; weak D call: TRBD1 (5 bases). V shed 2 bases and J shed 6 bases, with 13 bases lying between them. Germline V gene sequence: CDR1 KGHDR, CDR2 SFDVKD. The CDR3 is made up of 15 amino acids. CDR3 amino acids: CATSDSQGGSQPQHF. The CDR3 DNA is TGTGCCACCAGTGATTCTCAGGGAGGGAGTCAGCCCCAGCATTTT.

This clonotype was recorded many times. The CDR3 loop reads CSARAAERDYEQYF. For the CDR3, the DNA is TGCAGTGCTAGAGCGGCAGAGCGGGACTACGAGCAGTACTTC. The J gene is TRBJ2-7, the V gene TRBV20-1; 7 nucleotides align to TRBD2. V lost 1 base, J lost 3 bases, and 6 bases stayed unmatched. Germline values: CDR1 DFQATT, CDR2 SNEGSKA (reference sequence). The CDR3 sequence is 14 residues long.

This clonotype turned up a few times. The chain has TRBV4-1 and TRBJ2-7, with D maybe TRBD2 (5 bases). CDR1 and CDR2 (germline): MGHRA, YSYEKL. CDR3 length equals 15 residues. V lost 0 bases and J 1 base, leaving 10 bases between the germline ends. The DNA for the CDR3 is TGCGCCAGCAGCCAAGAGAGCGGTTTGTCCTACGAGCAGTACTTC. Translated: CASSQESGLSYEQYF.

This clonotype was counted many times. V gene TRBV20-1 combines with J gene TRBJ2-7; 12 bases fit TRBD2. This CDR3 comprises 13 residues. The germline gives CDR1 DFQATT, CDR2 SNEGSKA (reference sequence). Trimming at V came to 4 bases and at J to 6 bases, leaving 4 bases not matched to a gene. The CDR3 DNA follows: TGCAGTGCTACCCTAGCGGGAGGGGGCGAGCAGTACTTC. Translation gives CSATLAGGGEQYF.

The chain combines TRBV6-2 or TRBV6-3 with TRBJ1-5, with no clear D. CDR1 is MNHEY, CDR2 SVGEGT, per germline. CDR3 length equals 15 residues. Trimming stripped 2 bases from V and 0 bases from J, with 8 bases between. The CDR3 bases are TGTGCCAGCAGTTACGGGGTTTATAGCAATCAGCCCCAGCATTTT. This codes for CASSYGVYSNQPQHF.

In this sample, this clonotype turned up many times. The rearrangement links TRBV25-1 to TRBJ2-1; D may be TRBD2 (6 bases). The germline gives CDR1 MGHDK, CDR2 SYGVNS. The CDR3 covers 14 residues. The V and J ends lost 3 bases and 7 bases respectively, with 13 bases between them. This CDR3 reads CASSEGGMGNEQFF. The DNA of the CDR3 is TGTGCCAGCAGTGAGGGGGGAATGGGGAATGAGCAGTTCTTC.

This clonotype was detected only a few times. The genes are TRBV7-2 and TRBJ2-7, with D tentatively TRBD1 (5 bases). The V gene lost 0 bases and the J gene lost 3 bases, with 12 bases spanning the gap. Germline-derived CDR1 and CDR2 are SGHTA and FQGNSA. This CDR3 contains 15 residues. CDR3 residues: CASSLAAGPDYEQYF. CDR3 coding DNA: TGTGCCAGCAGCTTAGCGGCAGGGCCTGACTACGAGCAGTACTTC.

The chain has TRBV6-2 or TRBV6-3 and TRBJ1-2; D is unclear. CDR1 is MNHEY, CDR2 SVGEGT, per germline. V was pared by 5 bases and J by 2 bases, with 12 bases between. The CDR3 loop spans 14 amino acids. Here the CDR3 DNA reads TGTGCCAGCAGTAAGACTACGGAGAACTATGGCTACACCTTC. Amino acids: CASSKTTENYGYTF.

This clonotype was recorded a few times. The gene calls are TRBV29-1 and TRBJ2-7, with 8 bases lining up with TRBD2. With 0 bases clipped from V and 2 bases from J, the junction kept 12 bases outside the gene matches. Germline V gene sequence: CDR1 SQVTM, CDR2 ANQGSEA. The CDR3 is 17 residues long. The CDR3 reads CSVEDPAGGGGPYEQYF. In nucleotides, the CDR3 is TGCAGCGTTGAAGACCCAGCCGGGGGGGGAGGGCCCTACGAGCAGTACTTC.

This clonotype came up a few times. V and J are TRBV20-1 and TRBJ2-5; 8 positions agree with TRBD1. Losses at the gene ends were 7 bases for V and 2 bases for J; bases not matched to a gene: 0. The CDR3 extends over 11 amino acids. Germline CDR1 reads DFQATT; CDR2 reads SNEGSKA (reference sequence). The CDR3 sequence is CSGDRQETQYF. CDR3 sequence (DNA): TGCAGTGGGGACAGGCAAGAGACCCAGTACTTC.

This clonotype was counted between two and nine times. At one of its ends the junction is not consistent with the germline gene, which may arise from a read error. The chain employs TRBV12-3 or TRBV12-4 and TRBJ2-7; 8 nucleotides line up with TRBD1. The CDR3 contains 15 residues. Here the CDR3 DNA reads TGTGTCAGCAGCCGCGGACAGGGAAAAGCCTACGAGCAGTACTTC. It yields the protein CVSSRGQGKAYEQYF.